These 19 T cell receptor beta chains were all obtained from the same sample, sequenced in a study of regulatory T cells in long-lasting Graves disease. The TCR beta library used iRepertoire HTBI primers with Arm-PCR amplification of CDR3. TCRdb itself ran the multiplex PCR reads through MiXCR, one entry per CDR3 protein. The sample includes a few hundred thousand distinct CDR3 sequences, less than 25% of them seen just once. The time point: persistent/refractory GD, antithyroid drugs over 5 years with positive TRAb. The TCR library was prepared using RNA isolated from PBMCs. Sequencing was performed on peripheral blood mononuclear cells (PBMCs), taken when the disease was refractory, from a patient treated with antithyroid drugs. These receptors were taken from a female donor with Graves disease.

The sample holds one count of this clonotype. The V call is TRBV15, the J call TRBJ1-3; D gene ambiguous. V lost 3 bases and J lost 0, with 9 bases in between. The CDR3 has 15 residues. Per the germline V gene, CDR1 is LNHNV and CDR2 is YYDKDF (reference sequence). The CDR3 DNA reads as TGTGCCACCAGCAGTCTGAAGAGCTCTGGAAACACCATATATTTT. Translation gives CATSSLKSSGNTIYF. Full variable domain (missing parts from reference TRBV15 and TRBJ1-3): DAMVIQNPRYQVTQFGKPVTLSCSQTLNHNVMYWYQQKSSQAPKLLFHYYDKDFNNEADTPDNFQSRRPNTSFCFLDIRSPGLGDTAMYLCATSSLKSSGNTIYFGEGSWLTVV.

This clonotype was recorded at least ten times. The chain combines TRBV7-2 with TRBJ1-1, with D maybe TRBD1 (5 bases). Germline-derived CDR1 and CDR2 are SGHTA and FQGNSA. Trimming stripped 3 bases from V and 7 bases from J, with 9 bases between. The CDR3 extends over 12 amino acids. Here the CDR3 DNA reads TGTGCCAGCAGCTTTCGGGGACTTGAAGCTTTCTTT. It specifies CASSFRGLEAFF.

Only a few counts were recorded for this clonotype. The chain is built from TRBV7-3 and TRBJ2-5; possibly TRBD2 for D (6 bases). The CDR3 contains 13 residues. Germline V gives CDR1 SGHTA, CDR2 FQGTGA. The V gene lost 4 bases and the J gene lost 5 bases, with 11 bases spanning the gap. CDR3 sequence reads: CASSSGEAETQYF. CDR3 nucleotide sequence: TGTGCCAGCAGCTCGGGAGAGGCGGAGACCCAGTACTTC.

The genes are TRBV20-1 and TRBJ2-7, with D perhaps TRBD2 (6 bases). This CDR3 contains 15 residues. Trimming stripped 6 bases from V and 0 bases from J, with 18 bases between. The germline V gene has CDR1 DFQATT and CDR2 SNEGSKA (reference sequence). The CDR3 is CSAIVGTSSSYEQYF. CDR3 DNA sequence: TGCAGTGCCATAGTAGGGACTTCGAGCTCCTACGAGCAGTACTTC.

The chain has TRBV6-2 or TRBV6-3 and TRBJ1-5; 10 bases map to TRBD1. The germline CDR1 and CDR2 sequences are MNHEY and SVGEGT. The V gene end was trimmed by 10 bases and the J gene end by 3 bases; junction bases not matched to a gene: 9. The CDR3 is made up of 15 amino acids. This CDR3 is CAISGTGVNNQPQHF. DNA of the CDR3: TGTGCCATCTCCGGGACAGGGGTCAACAATCAGCCCCAGCATTTT.

V gene TRBV6-4 combines with J gene TRBJ2-1; D gene ambiguous. The ends were cut back, 5 bases at V and 0 bases at J, with 17 bases in the middle. The CDR3 spans 17 residues. Germline V gives CDR1 MRHNA, CDR2 SNTAGT. The CDR3 spells CASSYAVELSSYNEQFF. Written as DNA, the CDR3 is TGTGCCAGCAGTTACGCGGTAGAGCTATCCTCCTACAATGAGCAGTTCTTC.

Many counts were recorded for this clonotype. This rearrangement joins TRBV2 to TRBJ1-2; no clear D. The CDR3 length is 11 residues. V lost 3 bases and J 8 bases, leaving 7 bases between the germline ends. CDR1 is SNHLY and CDR2 is FYNNEI in the germline V gene. The CDR3 region has the DNA TGTGCCAGCAGTGAGGCAAAAGGCTACACCTTC. Amino acid sequence: CASSEAKGYTF.

This clonotype was recorded at least ten times. The J gene is TRBJ2-7, the V gene TRBV28; D is perhaps TRBD2 (5 bases). The CDR3 has 15 residues. In germline, CDR1 is MDHEN, CDR2 SYDVKM. Trimming removed 6 bases at V and 0 bases at J, with 15 bases between. The CDR3 nucleotides read TGTGCCAGCAGCCAAAGCGGCCCCGGCTCCTACGAGCAGTACTTC. Its protein is CASSQSGPGSYEQYF.

The rearrangement joins TRBV7-8 to TRBJ2-7; unclear D gene. The CDR3 is 14 amino acids. Germline lookup yields CDR1 SGHVS and CDR2 FQNEAQ. With 2 bases removed from V and 5 bases from J, the gap between germline ends came to 13 bases. The CDR3 sequence is CASSLSLDDNEQYF. DNA of the CDR3: TGTGCCAGCAGCTTATCGCTGGACGATAACGAGCAGTACTTC. Looking up the rest from reference TRBV7-8 and TRBJ2-7 gives the full variable domain: GAGVSQSPRYKVAKRGQDVALRCDPISGHVSLFWYQQALGQGPEFLTYFQNEAQLDKSGLPSDRFFAERPEGSVSTLKIQRTQQEDSAVYLCASSLSLDDNEQYFGPGTRLTVT.

In its sample, this clonotype was seen a few times. CDR3 protein: CSVGEPGPYEQYF. As DNA, the CDR3 is TGCAGCGTTGGGGAGCCTGGCCCCTACGAGCAGTACTTC. This chain connects TRBV29-1 to TRBJ2-7, with D possibly being TRBD2 (5 bases). Trimming stripped 4 bases from V and 2 bases from J, with 12 bases between. Per the germline V gene, CDR1 is SQVTM and CDR2 is ANQGSEA. This CDR3 contains 13 residues.

The chain joins TRBV4-3 to TRBJ1-1; D may be TRBD1 (6 bases). Germline values: CDR1 LGHNA, CDR2 YSLEER. The CDR3 is made up of 15 amino acids. Trimming took off 3 bases at V and 4 bases at J, with 15 bases between the two ends. The CDR3 loop reads CASSQDRRARTEAFF. For the CDR3, the DNA is TGCGCCAGCAGCCAGGACAGACGGGCTCGCACTGAAGCTTTCTTT.

About this clonotype itself: The CDR3 does not end in the conserved phenylalanine or tryptophan, so this is likely a read error. V usage is TRBV19 and J usage is TRBJ2-5; D might be TRBD2 (5 bases). Trimming shortened V by 3 bases and J by 3 bases, and 8 bases separated the two germline ends. The CDR3 sequence is 13 residues long. CDR1 is LNHDA, CDR2 SQIVND, per germline (reference sequence). Here the CDR3 reads CASSMWTEETQYL. CDR3 nucleotides: TGTGCCAGTAGTATGTGGACTGAAGAGACCCAGTACCTC.

This clonotype was recorded a few times. The germline gene is not matched at one end of the junction; a read error may be the cause. The V and J genes are TRBV28 and TRBJ1-2, with D unresolved. From germline, CDR1 is MDHEN and CDR2 SYDVKM. This CDR3 comprises 16 residues. The CDR3 sequence: CASSLQMRSANYDYTF. In nucleotides, the CDR3 is TGTGCCAGCTCTCTTCAGATGCGGTCCGCGAACTATGACTACACCTTC.

This chain connects TRBV7-2 to TRBJ2-7, with D maybe TRBD2 (6 bases). Germline V gene lookup returns CDR1 SGHTA and CDR2 FQGNSA. This CDR3 is 14 amino acids long. Trimming removed 5 bases at V and 1 base at J, with 12 bases between. CDR3 bases: TGTGCCAGCAGCCGCCGGACTACATCCTACGAGCAGTACTTC. It is translated as CASSRRTTSYEQYF.

This clonotype was seen a handful of times. The rearrangement links TRBV19 to TRBJ2-2; 8 nucleotides agree with TRBD1. Germline V CDR1 and CDR2: LNHDA, SQIVND (reference sequence). This CDR3 has 16 residues. J gave up 6 bases and V 7 bases, and 13 bases lay outside the gene matches. CDR3 in DNA: TGTGCCAGTACCCGACAGGGGATCGGATTCGCCGGGGAGCTGTTTTTT. Translation: CASTRQGIGFAGELFF.

This rearrangement joins TRBV5-4 to TRBJ2-7, with 8 nucleotides matching TRBD1. The CDR3 totals 13 residues. Germline V CDR1 and CDR2: SGHNT, YYREEE (reference sequence). V lost 2 bases to trimming and J lost 4 bases; unmatched junction nucleotides: 2. The CDR3 DNA is TGTGCCAGCAGCTTTGGGGACAGGTACGAGCAGTACTTC. Protein: CASSFGDRYEQYF. Full variable domain (remainder filled in from reference TRBV5-4 and TRBJ2-7): ETGVTQSPTHLIKTRGQQVTLRCSSQSGHNTVSWYQQALGQGPQFIFQYYREEENGRGNFPPRFSGLQFPNYSSELNVNALELDDSALYLCASSFGDRYEQYFGPGTRLTVT.

This clonotype was found many times. The chain combines TRBV2 with TRBJ1-4; no clear D. V lost 0 bases and J lost 4, with 6 bases in between. The CDR3 totals 14 residues. Per germline, CDR1 SNHLY and CDR2 FYNNEI. DNA of the CDR3: TGTGCCAGCAGTGAAGCAGTCCGTAATGAAAAACTGTTTTTT. It translates to CASSEAVRNEKLFF.

The gene calls are TRBV7-9 and TRBJ2-7; unclear D gene. The CDR3 runs 16 residues. Germline V gene lookup returns CDR1 SEHNR and CDR2 FQNEAQ (reference sequence). V was pared by 3 bases and J by 2 bases, with 17 bases between. The CDR3: CASSLYGTLPTYEQYF. Here the CDR3 DNA reads TGTGCCAGCAGCTTGTATGGAACTTTACCGACCTACGAGCAGTACTTC.

This clonotype was detected ten times or more. The rearrangement uses TRBV12-3 or TRBV12-4 and TRBJ2-7, with 7 nucleotides matching TRBD2. Losses at the gene ends were 4 bases for V and 6 bases for J; bases not matched to a gene: 6. The CDR3 runs to 13 residues. CDR3 nucleotides: TGTGCCAGCAGTTCAACTAGCGTTTTCGAGCAGTACTTC. It codes for CASSSTSVFEQYF.